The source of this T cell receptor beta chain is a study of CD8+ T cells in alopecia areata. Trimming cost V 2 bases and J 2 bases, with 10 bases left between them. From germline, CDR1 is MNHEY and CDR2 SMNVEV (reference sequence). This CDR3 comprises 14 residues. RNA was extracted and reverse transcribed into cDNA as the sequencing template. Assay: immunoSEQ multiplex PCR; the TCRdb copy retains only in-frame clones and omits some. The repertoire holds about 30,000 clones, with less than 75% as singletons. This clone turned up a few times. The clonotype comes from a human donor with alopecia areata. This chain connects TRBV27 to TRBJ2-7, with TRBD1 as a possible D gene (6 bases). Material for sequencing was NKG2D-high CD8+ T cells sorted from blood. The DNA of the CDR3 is TGTGCCAGCAGTTTAAGTCAGGGGACCTACGAGCAGTACTTC. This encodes CASSLSQGTYEQYF.